This T cell receptor beta chain was obtained from a study of Graves' ophthalmopathy and Graves' hyperthyroidism. Study conclusions and caveats: Blood also contained most of the expanded thyroid clonotypes above 0.001 frequency.

Hyperthyroidism showing no ophthalmopathy within 18 months of follow-up was stable. Participants with hyperthyroidism, aged 18 to 65, were newly diagnosed with under 2 months' duration. Uncontrolled infections, pregnancy, lactation or other autoimmune diseases led to patient exclusion. From RNA, the CDR3 regions of TCR beta chains were amplified and sequenced. The workflow started with a first-round RT-PCR run with HTBI primers and then moved on to a second-round multiplex PCR. TCRdb reprocessed the multiplex PCR reads with MiXCR, giving one entry per CDR3 protein. The table includes some 410,000 distinct CDR3 sequences, 21% detected once. To note about this clonotype: What it binds is not known. A much larger clone is a single base away; this may be a read error.

The TCR was taken from a woman between 18 and 30 years old with stable Graves' hyperthyroidism. Sequencing input: peripheral blood.

This CDR3 is CTSNQVPQGTEQYF. The DNA of the CDR3 is TGTACCAGCAACCAAGTTCCCCAGGGGACCGAGCAGTACTTC. This rearrangement joins TRBV3-1 to TRBJ2-7; TRBD1 might be the D (6 bases). In germline, CDR1 is LGHDT, CDR2 YNNKEL (reference sequence). The CDR3 extends over 14 amino acids.